Below are 7 T cell receptor beta chains sequenced from a single sample in a study of shared clonotypes between healthy human individuals. Sequenced by immunoSEQ multiplex PCR; TCRdb stores in-frame clones only, minus some. This table has some 1.5 million clones, 95% to 99% appearing once. The specimen sequenced was naive CD4+ T cells sorted from blood. Indicated subset: CD45RA+ positively selected. The receptors shown here come from a man aged 25 to 45 in good health.

The chain employs TRBV19 and TRBJ2-1, with TRBD2 matching 11 bases. The V gene end was trimmed by 1 base and the J gene end by 4 bases; junction bases not matched to a gene: 3. Germline V CDR1 and CDR2: LNHDA, SQIVND (reference sequence). The length of the CDR3 is 16 residues. The CDR3, as DNA: TGTGCCAGTAGTATAGCGGGGACTAGCGGATACAATGAGCAGTTCTTC. Amino acids: CASSIAGTSGYNEQFF.

This sequence joins TRBV4-1 and TRBJ2-5; D is undetermined. Trimming removed 4 bases from V and 2 bases from J, with 14 bases in between. CDR3 size: 15 residues. The germline V gene has CDR1 MGHRA and CDR2 YSYEKL. The CDR3 loop reads CASSLYGPAQETQYF. In nucleotides, the CDR3 is TGCGCCAGCAGCCTCTACGGGCCAGCTCAAGAGACCCAGTACTTC.

J is TRBJ2-3 and V is TRBV15; D is tentatively TRBD1 or TRBD2 (5 bases each). The germline V gene encodes CDR1 LNHNV and CDR2 YYDKDF (reference sequence). V dropped 1 base and J dropped 7 bases, with 12 bases sitting between them. The CDR3 is 14 amino acids. The DNA for the CDR3 is TGTGCCACCAGCAGAGGAGGGACGACCCATACGCAGTATTTT. It specifies CATSRGGTTHTQYF.

The gene calls are TRBV13 and TRBJ1-5; 7 bases agree with TRBD1. With 5 bases clipped from V and 9 bases from J, the junction kept 13 bases outside the gene matches. Germline V gene sequence: CDR1 PRHDT, CDR2 FYEKMQ (reference sequence). This CDR3 has 15 residues. The CDR3 is CASSRTGQTNLPQHF. In nucleotides, the CDR3 is TGTGCCAGCAGCCGTACGGGACAGACCAATTTGCCCCAGCATTTT.

V gene TRBV28 combines with J gene TRBJ2-7; 8 bases map to TRBD2. The CDR3 runs to 15 residues. The V gene end was trimmed by 2 bases and the J gene end by 5 bases; junction bases not matched to a gene: 8. The V gene's germline CDR1 is MDHEN and CDR2 SYDVKM. Here the CDR3 reads CASSLIPGGGHEQYF. The DNA for the CDR3 is TGTGCCAGCAGTTTAATTCCGGGAGGGGGGCACGAGCAGTACTTC.

The V call is TRBV15, the J call TRBJ1-1; D is unclear. The CDR3 length is 16 residues. The germline V gene encodes CDR1 LNHNV and CDR2 YYDKDF (reference sequence). V was trimmed by 0 bases and J by 0 bases, leaving 11 bases between them. DNA for the CDR3: TGTGCCACCAGCAGAGAGGGAGGGAGAGTGAACACTGAAGCTTTCTTT. Translating it yields CATSREGGRVNTEAFF.

With regard to this clone: Other DNA sequences in this specimen translate into the identical CDR3. V gene TRBV11-3 combines with J gene TRBJ2-3; D is ambiguous. V was clipped by 2 bases and J by 0 bases, with 3 bases between them. Per germline, CDR1 SGHNT and CDR2 YENEEA. The CDR3 loop spans 13 amino acids. Here the CDR3 DNA reads TGTGCCAGCAGCTTACGCAGCACAGATACGCAGTATTTT. It is translated as CASSLRSTDTQYF.